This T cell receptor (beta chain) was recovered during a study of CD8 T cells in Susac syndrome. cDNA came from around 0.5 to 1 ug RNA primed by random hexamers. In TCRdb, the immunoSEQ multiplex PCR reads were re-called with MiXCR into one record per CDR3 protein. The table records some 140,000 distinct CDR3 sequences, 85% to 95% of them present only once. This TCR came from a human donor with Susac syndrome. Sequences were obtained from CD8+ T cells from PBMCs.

The CDR3 spells CASSRTRLAYNEQFF. The DNA of the CDR3 is TGTGCCAGCAGCCGTACGCGACTAGCGTACAATGAGCAGTTCTTC. This chain connects TRBV7-2 to TRBJ2-1, with 8 bases identical to TRBD2. The trim removed 5 bases at V and 4 bases at J, leaving 7 bases unmatched. This CDR3 contains 15 residues. Germline values: CDR1 SGHTA, CDR2 FQGNSA.